The text below deals with one T cell receptor (beta chain). This sample is part of a study of T cells in Graves' hyperthyroidism and ophthalmopathy. Diagnostic assessment was based on clinical symptoms, serum thyroxine and TRAb, thyroid ultrasound and orbital computed tomography. Researchers took RNA transcripts and amplified the TCR beta CDR3 regions from them. HTBI primers drove first-round RT-PCR of the TCR CDR3. MiXCR, run by TCRdb on the multiplex PCR reads, gives a single entry per CDR3 protein. This sample carries around 500,000 distinct CDR3 sequences, under 25% of them seen once, and the ten largest clones take approximately 54%. V lost 2 bases, J lost 6 bases, and 9 bases stayed unmatched. The CDR3 extends over 16 amino acids. In germline, CDR1 is SGHRS, CDR2 YFSETQ.

The source is a woman in her 70s with Graves' ophthalmopathy. This chain joins TRBV5-1 and TRBJ2-7; 12 bases align to TRBD2. The sequenced sample was blood. Here the CDR3 reads CASSLLTSGSLIEQYF. The CDR3 nucleotides are TGCGCCAGCAGCTTACTGACTAGCGGGAGTCTTATCGAGCAGTACTTC.